The 23 T cell receptor beta chains listed next were all sequenced from one sample in a study of OX40 agonist ivuxolimab in advanced cancers. This table comes from immunoSEQ multiplex PCR, and its TCRdb copy is limited to in-frame clones, with some not included. The table has 50,000 to 75,000 clones, approximately 88% seen once; the top ten hold 0.77%. The starting material was CD4+ or CD8+ T cells sorted from blood, obtained in a trial of the OX40 agonist ivuxolimab. The receptors were sampled from an adult with an advanced solid tumor such as melanoma, head and neck, liver or kidney cancer.

This chain joins TRBV27 and TRBJ2-2, with D possibly being TRBD2 (5 bases). The CDR3 is made up of 13 amino acids. From germline, CDR1 is MNHEY and CDR2 SMNVEV (reference sequence). V was cut by 4 bases and J by 7 bases, with 10 bases left in between. CDR3 amino acids: CASSSRGYGELFF. The CDR3 nucleotides read TGTGCCAGCAGTTCCCGGGGATACGGGGAGCTGTTTTTT.

Comments on this clone: The identical CDR3 is also encoded by other nucleotide sequences in the sample. The chain joins TRBV10-1 to TRBJ2-1; TRBD2 matches 10 bases. The CDR3 is made up of 15 amino acids. J gave up 10 bases and V 3 bases, and 9 bases lay outside the gene matches. In germline, CDR1 is WNHNN, CDR2 SYGVQD (reference sequence). The CDR3 DNA sequence: TGCGCCAGCAGTGAAAGCGGGGGGGCCCGTGGAGAGCAGTTCTTC. Translating gives CASSESGGARGEQFF.

A remark on this clone: The junction differs from germline at one of its ends, possibly a read error. The CDR3 loop reads CASSQGLRGRKGYGYTF. The CDR3 DNA sequence: TGCGCCAGCAGCCAAGGCCTGAGGGGGCGAAAGGGCTATGGCTACACTTTC. The V and J genes are TRBV4-3 and TRBJ1-2; 7 nucleotides match TRBD1. Germline V gene sequence: CDR1 LGHNA, CDR2 YSLEER. This CDR3 region has 17 residues.

This chain connects TRBV30 to TRBJ1-5; no clear D. Germline lookup yields CDR1 GTSNPN and CDR2 SVGIG (reference sequence). V dropped 2 bases and J dropped 5 bases, with 13 bases sitting between them. CDR3 length: 14 residues. The CDR3 DNA reads TGTGCCTGGAGTTCGGGATATAGTGATCAGCCCCAGCATTTT. Protein: CAWSSGYSDQPQHF.

This chain connects TRBV5-1 to TRBJ2-7, with 8 bases matching TRBD1. V shed 0 bases, J shed 7 bases, and the junction held 9 bases outside the gene matches. Germline V gene lookup returns CDR1 SGHRS and CDR2 YFSETQ. This CDR3 has 15 amino acids. DNA for the CDR3: TGCGCCAGCAGCTTGGGGGACAGGTGGGATCGGGAGCAGTACTTC. This translates into CASSLGDRWDREQYF.

V usage is TRBV11-2 and J usage is TRBJ1-2; D not resolved. The CDR3 has 14 residues. CDR1 and CDR2 (germline): SGHAT, FQNNGV. V was clipped by 0 bases and J by 5 bases, with 10 bases between them. The CDR3 protein is CASSLEGSHYGYTF. CDR3 nucleotides: TGTGCCAGCAGCTTAGAGGGCAGCCATTATGGCTACACCTTC.

The chain couples TRBV7-2 to TRBJ1-5; TRBD1 is a possible D gene (6 bases). V was pared by 5 bases and J by 4 bases, with 9 bases between. Germline values: CDR1 SGHTA, CDR2 FQGNSA. The CDR3 covers 13 residues. The CDR3 region is CASSPDRNQPQHF. Written as DNA, the CDR3 is TGTGCCAGCAGCCCCGACAGGAATCAGCCCCAGCATTTT.

The V call is TRBV30, the J call TRBJ2-6, with 9 bases that match TRBD1. CDR3 length: 18 residues. CDR1 is GTSNPN and CDR2 is SVGIG in the germline V gene (reference sequence). V shed 4 bases, J shed 0 bases, and the junction held 10 bases outside the gene matches. CDR3 amino acids: CAWTRGGQGRSGANVLTF. As DNA, the CDR3 is TGTGCCTGGACTAGGGGGGGACAGGGTCGCTCTGGGGCCAACGTCCTGACTTTC. Full variable domain (missing parts from reference TRBV30 and TRBJ2-6): SQTIHQWPATLVQPVGSPLSLECTVEGTSNPNLYWYRQAAGRGLQLLFYSVGIGQISSEVPQNLSASRPQDRQFILSSKKLLLSDSGFYLCAWTRGGQGRSGANVLTFGAGSRLTVL.

The chain joins TRBV27 to TRBJ1-1, with no clear D. Trimming removed 10 bases at V and 0 bases at J, with 12 bases between. The CDR3 runs to 13 residues. Germline-derived CDR1 and CDR2 are MNHEY and SMNVEV (reference sequence). CDR3 protein: CATSSLLNTEAFF. DNA of the CDR3: TGTGCCACCTCCTCCCTCTTGAACACTGAAGCTTTCTTT.

J is TRBJ2-7 and V is TRBV7-6; D not resolved. The CDR3 has 15 amino acids. The V end lost 3 bases, the J end lost 5 bases, and 17 bases lay between the germline ends. In germline, CDR1 is SGHVS, CDR2 FNYEAQ. The CDR3 is CASSFIGPSNNEQYF. The CDR3 nucleotides read TGTGCCAGCAGCTTCATTGGGCCGTCTAACAACGAGCAGTACTTC. Together with reference TRBV7-6 and TRBJ2-7, the CDR3 gives the full variable domain: GAGVSQSPRYKVTKRGQDVALRCDPISGHVSLYWYRQALGQGPEFLTYFNYEAQQDKSGLPNDRFSAERPEGSISTLTIQRTEQRDSAMYRCASSFIGPSNNEQYFGPGTRLTVT.

V and J are TRBV7-3 and TRBJ2-3, with 7 bases lining up with TRBD2. CDR1 is SGHTA, CDR2 FQGTGA, per germline. The V segment lost 3 bases and the J segment 1 base; nucleotides outside the gene matches: 4. This CDR3 has 15 amino acids. DNA for the CDR3: TGTGCCAGCAGCTTTAGCGGGTCCGGCACAGATACGCAGTATTTT. This gives the protein CASSFSGSGTDTQYF.

This chain uses TRBV5-1 with TRBJ1-1; the D is unclear. V lost 0 bases and J 0 bases, leaving 9 bases between the germline ends. From germline, CDR1 is SGHRS and CDR2 YFSETQ. The CDR3 has 15 amino acids. CDR3 sequence: CASSLDLGMNTEAFF. The CDR3 bases are TGCGCCAGCAGCTTGGACCTCGGGATGAACACTGAAGCTTTCTTT.

This clone has a handful of counts. The rearrangement uses TRBV15 and TRBJ2-6, with a weak D call TRBD1 (5 bases). Per germline, CDR1 LNHNV and CDR2 YYDKDF (reference sequence). The germline V and J ends were trimmed by 5 bases and 1 base, with 6 bases remaining between them. The CDR3 has 14 amino acids. CDR3 loop: CATSSGSGANVLTF. In DNA form, the CDR3 reads TGTGCCACCAGCTCAGGGTCTGGGGCCAACGTCCTGACTTTC.

The chain combines TRBV6-1 with TRBJ1-5; D remains unclear. V shed 6 bases and J shed 4 bases, with 7 bases lying between them. Germline values: CDR1 MNHNS, CDR2 SASEGT. There are 12 residues in the CDR3. CDR3 sequence reads: CASRDVNQPQHF. In nucleotides, the CDR3 is TGTGCCAGCAGGGACGTTAATCAGCCCCAGCATTTT.

The chain couples TRBV5-1 to TRBJ2-7, with no clear D. The CDR3 spans 14 residues. Germline loops: CDR1 SGHRS, CDR2 YFSETQ. V lost 0 bases and J 2 bases, leaving 9 bases between the germline ends. The CDR3 nucleotides are TGCGCCAGCAGCTTGGGTCTAGGGACCTACGAGCAGTACTTC. Translation: CASSLGLGTYEQYF.

The chain recombines TRBV19 with TRBJ2-4, with D possibly matching TRBD1 (6 bases). This CDR3 region has 18 residues. V dropped 5 bases and J dropped 0 bases, with 20 bases sitting between them. Germline V gene lookup returns CDR1 LNHDA and CDR2 SQIVND (reference sequence). CDR3 protein: CASSLRAGDLLAKNIQYF. The CDR3 DNA reads TGTGCCAGTAGTCTCCGGGCAGGGGACCTACTAGCCAAAAACATTCAGTACTTC.

This chain's CDR3 is CASSLFGQGGEKLFF. In nucleotides, the CDR3 is TGTGCCAGCAGTTTATTCGGACAGGGAGGTGAAAAACTGTTTTTT. J is TRBJ1-4 and V is TRBV28, with 8 bases that match TRBD1. The CDR3 runs to 15 residues. Germline loops: CDR1 MDHEN, CDR2 SYDVKM. Trimming at V came to 1 base and at J to 7 bases, leaving 5 bases not matched to a gene.

The rearrangement uses TRBV11-2 and TRBJ1-1; D uncertain. The CDR3 loop spans 14 amino acids. The V end lost 1 base, the J end lost 6 bases, and 12 bases lay between the germline ends. Looked up from germline, CDR1 is SGHAT and CDR2 is FQNNGV. CDR3 bases: TGTGCCAGCAGCTTAGGCAAAAGGAGGTCTGAAGCTTTCTTT. Amino acids: CASSLGKRRSEAFF.

The CDR3: CASSQQIQGAETQYF. The DNA of the CDR3 is TGCGCCAGCAGCCAACAAATCCAGGGGGCTGAGACCCAGTACTTC. J is TRBJ2-5 and V is TRBV4-1; 8 bases agree with TRBD1. This CDR3 comprises 15 residues. After removal of 2 bases from V and 5 bases from J, the junction contained 7 bases not matched to a gene. Germline V gene data show CDR1 as MGHRA and CDR2 as YSYEKL.

The chain has TRBV19 and TRBJ1-5; 10 nucleotides match TRBD1. Germline V gene sequence: CDR1 LNHDA, CDR2 SQIVND (reference sequence). V dropped 6 bases and J dropped 2; count of bases not matched to a gene: 10. The CDR3 contains 17 residues. The CDR3 DNA reads as TGTGCCAGTAGCCAACGGCGGGACAGGGGCGGCAATCAGCCCCAGCATTTT. Its protein product is CASSQRRDRGGNQPQHF.

The J gene is TRBJ2-5, the V gene TRBV6-5; TRBD1 is a possible D gene (6 bases). Germline CDR1 is MNHEY and CDR2 is SVGAGI. With 6 bases removed from V and 5 bases from J, the gap between germline ends came to 16 bases. The CDR3 is made up of 14 amino acids. CDR3 bases: TGTGCCAGCAGCTACAGGGTGATGGCTGAGACCCAGTACTTC. Its protein is CASSYRVMAETQYF.

V gene TRBV2 combines with J gene TRBJ2-3; D ambiguous. Germline V CDR1 and CDR2: SNHLY, FYNNEI. The CDR3 length is 11 residues. The V gene lost 3 bases and the J gene lost 6 bases, with 4 bases spanning the gap. The CDR3 DNA reads as TGTGCCAGCAGTGACAGGGATACGCAGTATTTT. This translates into CASSDRDTQYF. The whole variable domain, remainder taken from reference TRBV2 and TRBJ2-3, is EPEVTQTPSHQVTQMGQEVILRCVPISNHLYFYWYRQILGQKVEFLVSFYNNEISEKSEIFDDQFSVERPDGSNFTLKIRSTKLEDSAMYFCASSDRDTQYFGPGTRLTVL.

The chain is built from TRBV2 and TRBJ2-2; tentative D call: TRBD2 (5 bases). The length of the CDR3 is 16 residues. With 2 bases removed from V and 7 bases from J, the gap between germline ends came to 17 bases. CDR1 and CDR2 (germline): SNHLY, FYNNEI. The CDR3 bases are TGTGCCAGCAGTGAAATAATATCTGGGAGTAACGGGGAGCTGTTTTTT. This translates into CASSEIISGSNGELFF.